The rows below give T cell receptor beta chains drawn from one sample of a study of blood T cell repertoires in COVID-19. Libraries were prepared by immunoSEQ multiplex PCR; TCRdb keeps only in-frame clonotypes and omits some of them. The data show 32,000 or so clones, about 88% seen once. The sample was peripheral blood. These receptor sequences come from a man in his 70s with acute or convalescent COVID-19. Each CDR3 is given with its conserved first and last residue. Fields, in order: V gene, J gene, D gene, CDR3 protein. D genes are given only for firm matches.

V: TRBV9; J: TRBJ1-5; D: -; CDR3: CASSVGEGSWSNQPQHF
V: TRBV5-1; J: TRBJ1-1; D: TRBD1; CDR3: CASSLGTGGSTEAFF
V: TRBV5-5; J: TRBJ1-1; D: TRBD1; CDR3: CASSPGTGGRNTEAFF
V: TRBV19; J: TRBJ2-2; D: TRBD2; CDR3: CASSIPGLAGGNGELFF
V: TRBV5-8; J: TRBJ2-1; D: TRBD1; CDR3: CASSKGQGNNNEQFF
V: TRBV7-2; J: TRBJ2-1; D: TRBD1; CDR3: CASSGRQGGILFF
V: TRBV9; J: TRBJ2-1; D: TRBD1; CDR3: CASSVDLRDSNEQFF
V: TRBV19; J: TRBJ1-1; D: -; CDR3: CASSSPGNGGNTEAFF
V: TRBV20-1; J: TRBJ1-6; D: -; CDR3: CSASRGFNSPLHF
V: TRBV28; J: TRBJ2-3; D: -; CDR3: CASRGRGSGTDTQYF
V: TRBV28; J: TRBJ1-1; D: -; CDR3: CASSFLQGEAFF
V: TRBV11-2; J: TRBJ1-6; D: TRBD1; CDR3: CASSLGTGFGIPPLHF
V: TRBV5-4; J: TRBJ2-7; D: -; CDR3: CASSLAGFKGYEQYF
V: TRBV4-1; J: TRBJ1-4; D: -; CDR3: CASSHSQSANEKLFF
V: TRBV5-1; J: TRBJ2-2; D: TRBD1; CDR3: CASGDLTGVKSGELFF
V: TRBV15; J: TRBJ2-2; D: TRBD2; CDR3: CATSRRGADTGELFF
V: TRBV10-3; J: TRBJ2-7; D: -; CDR3: CAISGQGNYEQYF
V: TRBV5-6; J: TRBJ1-5; D: -; CDR3: CASSLKWGGNQPQHF
V: TRBV29-1; J: TRBJ1-4; D: -; CDR3: CSVSHDRGEKLFF
V: TRBV29-1; J: TRBJ1-1; D: -; CDR3: CSADTLNTEAFF
V: TRBV4-2; J: TRBJ1-2; D: -; CDR3: CASSQDGALYGYTF
V: TRBV7-2; J: TRBJ2-7; D: TRBD2; CDR3: CASRVLAAVSYEQYF
V: TRBV30; J: TRBJ2-3; D: -; CDR3: CASGTSTDTQYF
V: TRBV2; J: TRBJ2-1; D: TRBD2; CDR3: CASRTPRGSDEQFF
V: TRBV3-1/TRBV3-2; J: TRBJ1-6; D: TRBD1; CDR3: CASSQVAHRGNSPLHF
V: TRBV4-2; J: TRBJ2-5; D: -; CDR3: CASKGEQDQETQYF
V: TRBV21-1; J: TRBJ1-3; D: -; CDR3: CASRIPDGVSGNTIYF
V: TRBV2; J: TRBJ1-5; D: -; CDR3: CASSAVDRSNQPQHF
V: TRBV7-6; J: TRBJ1-2; D: TRBD1; CDR3: CASSLQLRDRAKKSYGYTF
V: TRBV28; J: TRBJ2-7; D: TRBD1; CDR3: CASAGTGVSEQYF
V: TRBV7-6; J: TRBJ1-5; D: TRBD1; CDR3: CASSLETGPYSNQPQHF